One and the same sample provided the 14 T cell receptor beta chains below, sequenced in a study of T cells in Graves' hyperthyroidism and ophthalmopathy. Amplification yielded TCR beta CDR3 regions, with RNA transcripts as the source. The study used the HTBI primer set for a first-round RT-PCR of the TCR CDR3. Each CDR3 protein is one row after TCRdb ran MiXCR on the multiplex PCR reads. This sample has hundreds of thousands of distinct CDR3 sequences, with 15% to 19% found just once. Material: blood. Receptor source: a woman younger than 35 with Graves' hyperthyroidism.

This clonotype was seen ten or more times. For the CDR3, the DNA is TGTGCCAGCAGCTTAGATTGGTTGCTAGCGGGGGACACCGGGGAGCTGTTTTTT. Translated: CASSLDWLLAGDTGELFF. J is TRBJ2-2 and V is TRBV11-2, with 10 bases matching TRBD2. Germline CDR1 and CDR2: SGHAT and FQNNGV. V lost 0 bases, J lost 3 bases, and 7 bases stayed unmatched. The CDR3 loop spans 18 amino acids.

This clonotype appeared a single time. The rearrangement links TRBV5-1 to TRBJ2-2; D tentatively reads TRBD1 or TRBD2 (5 bases each). The V and J ends lost 7 bases and 0 bases respectively, with 16 bases between them. In germline, CDR1 is SGHRS, CDR2 YFSETQ. The CDR3 runs to 16 residues. DNA of the CDR3: TGCGCCAGCCTCAGGGAGCCAGCGGCGAACACCGGGGAGCTGTTTTTT. This sequence encodes CASLREPAANTGELFF.

Concerning this clonotype itself: Because it lacks the conserved phenylalanine or tryptophan at the end, this CDR3 is likely a read error. The gene calls are TRBV7-9 and TRBJ1-2, with D unclear. Germline CDR1 reads SEHNR; CDR2 reads FQNEAQ (reference sequence). The CDR3 extends over 16 amino acids. V shed 4 bases and J shed 3 bases, with 18 bases lying between them. CDR3 in DNA: TGTGCCAGCAGCTCCCCCATCTCGGTGGTAGACTATGGCTACACCCTC. Translated, it gives CASSSPISVVDYGYTL.

This clonotype occurred many times. The V call is TRBV2, the J call TRBJ1-5; D ambiguous. The CDR3 runs to 15 residues. Looked up from germline, CDR1 is SNHLY and CDR2 is FYNNEI. Trimming cost V 3 bases and J 7 bases, with 16 bases left between them. DNA of the CDR3: TGTGCCAGCAGTGAGGGGAGGCAGAGGGTGCAGCCCCAGCATTTT. It specifies CASSEGRQRVQPQHF.

V usage is TRBV2 and J usage is TRBJ1-6; D possibly corresponds to TRBD1 (5 bases). V was pared by 2 bases and J by 8 bases, with 13 bases between. The length of the CDR3 is 15 residues. Per the germline V gene, CDR1 is SNHLY and CDR2 is FYNNEI. CDR3: CASSESFKGDSPLHF. In nucleotides, the CDR3 is TGTGCCAGCAGTGAAAGCTTCAAAGGGGATTCACCCCTCCACTTT.

A few counts support this clonotype. V usage is TRBV12-3 or TRBV12-4 and J usage is TRBJ2-3, with 7 bases fitting TRBD1. The CDR3 length is 18 residues. V was pared by 7 bases and J by 7 bases, with 23 bases of the junction left unmatched. CDR3 sequence reads: CASISGTVGSLVIHTQYF. The DNA for the CDR3 is TGTGCCAGCATCTCCGGGACAGTGGGTTCCCTTGTGATTCATACGCAGTATTTT.

There are a few counts of this clonotype. The rearrangement uses TRBV6-2 or TRBV6-3 and TRBJ2-1; D is unclear. The germline CDR1 and CDR2 sequences are MNHEY and SVGEGT. The V gene lost 1 base and the J gene lost 8 bases, with 21 bases spanning the gap. CDR3 length: 17 residues. CDR3 sequence reads: CASSYLGKTLHVDEQFF. For the CDR3, the DNA is TGTGCCAGCAGTTACTTAGGGAAAACTCTACATGTGGATGAGCAGTTCTTC.

Note on this clonotype: It may be a read error: a sequence one base away is much more abundant. The chain has TRBV28 and TRBJ2-3; no clear D gene. The CDR3 covers 14 residues. The V gene's germline CDR1 is MDHEN and CDR2 SYDVKM. The CDR3 sequence is CVSIPPQRGDTQYF. DNA of the CDR3: TGTGTCAGCATCCCGCCCCAGCGTGGAGATACGCAGTATTTT.

In this sample, this clonotype turned up many times. The chain combines TRBV7-2 with TRBJ2-7, with D unclear. CDR1 is SGHTA and CDR2 is FQGNSA in the germline V gene. The CDR3 length is 15 residues. Trimming removed 5 bases from V and 2 bases from J, with 16 bases in between. The CDR3 spells CASSAPGLDAYEQYF. As DNA, the CDR3 is TGTGCCAGCAGCGCTCCCGGGCTAGACGCCTACGAGCAGTACTTC.

This clonotype has more than one count but fewer than ten. The chain joins TRBV20-1 to TRBJ1-1; possible D gene TRBD1, 5 bases. The CDR3 is 14 amino acids. Per the germline V gene, CDR1 is DFQATT and CDR2 is SNEGSKA (reference sequence). V was pared by 5 bases and J by 6 bases, with 19 bases between. CDR3 DNA: TGCAGTGCTGAGGGGTCGGGGGAAGGCCCTGAAGCTTTCTTT. It yields the protein CSAEGSGEGPEAFF.

A single count supports this clonotype. An end of the junction does not agree with germline; a read error may underlie this. This rearrangement joins TRBV20-1 to TRBJ1-1; no clear D. In germline, CDR1 is DFQATT, CDR2 SNEGSKA (reference sequence). CDR3 length: 14 amino acids. As DNA, the CDR3 is TGCAATGCTAGAAGGGCCGCCGGGGACACTGAAGCTTTCTTT. It yields the protein CNARRAAGDTEAFF.

This clonotype showed up just a few times. The chain links TRBV20-1 to TRBJ2-1; TRBD2 agrees at 7 bases. This CDR3 is built from 14 residues. V was clipped by 3 bases and J by 5 bases; unmatched bases: 7. Germline CDR1 reads DFQATT; CDR2 reads SNEGSKA (reference sequence). In DNA, the CDR3 is TGCAGTGCTAGTTGGCTAGCGGAGAACAATGAGCAGTTCTTC. Amino acid sequence: CSASWLAENNEQFF.

This clonotype was seen repeatedly, ten times or more. The V and J genes are TRBV10-3 and TRBJ2-2, with D maybe TRBD1 (6 bases). This CDR3 has 18 residues. CDR1 and CDR2 from the germline V gene are ENHRY and SYGVKD. The ends were cut back, 2 bases at V and 0 bases at J, with 16 bases in the middle. The CDR3, as DNA: TGTGCCATCAGTGAGAGGGGGAATGGCGCCCCGAACACCGGGGAGCTGTTTTTT. It codes for CAISERGNGAPNTGELFF.

This clonotype came up many times. The V gene is TRBV6-1, the J gene TRBJ1-2; D remains ambiguous. Trimming stripped 5 bases from V and 4 bases from J, with 11 bases between. The CDR3 totals 13 residues. Germline V lookup: CDR1 MNHNS, CDR2 SASEGT. CDR3 DNA sequence: TGTGCCAGCAGTTACCGAATGGGCTATGGCTACACCTTC. Encoded protein: CASSYRMGYGYTF.